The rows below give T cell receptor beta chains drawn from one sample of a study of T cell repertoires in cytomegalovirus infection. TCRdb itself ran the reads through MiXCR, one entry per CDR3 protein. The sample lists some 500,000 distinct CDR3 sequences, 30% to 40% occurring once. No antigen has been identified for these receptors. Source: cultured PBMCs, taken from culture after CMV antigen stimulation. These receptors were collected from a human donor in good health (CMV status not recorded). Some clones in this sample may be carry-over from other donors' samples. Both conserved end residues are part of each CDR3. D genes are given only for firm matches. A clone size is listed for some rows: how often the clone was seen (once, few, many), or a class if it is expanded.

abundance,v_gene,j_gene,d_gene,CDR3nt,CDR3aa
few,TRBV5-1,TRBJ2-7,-,TGCGCCCCCTCGGGACACCAGTATCACGAGCAGTACTTC,CAPSGHQYHEQYF
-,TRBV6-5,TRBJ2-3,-,TGTGCCAGCAGCCTCATGGGGGAAGGAACAGATACGCAGTATTTT,CASSLMGEGTDTQYF
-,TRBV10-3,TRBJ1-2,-,TGTGCCATCAGTGAGACCTCCCTCCCCAGGTCTTCCTATGGCTACACCTTC,CAISETSLPRSSYGYTF
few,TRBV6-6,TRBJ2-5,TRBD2,TGTGCCAGCAGTTACGGGTTGACTAGCGGGGCTGGAGAGACCCAGTACTTC,CASSYGLTSGAGETQYF
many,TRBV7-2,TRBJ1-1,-,TGTGCCAGCAGCACGTGGGACTACACTGAAGCTTTCTTT,CASSTWDYTEAFF
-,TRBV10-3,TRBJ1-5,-,TGTGCCATCAGTGAAGGGCAGCCTCAAGGCAATCAGCCCCAGCATTTT,CAISEGQPQGNQPQHF
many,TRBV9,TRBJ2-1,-,TGTGCCAGCAGCCCGCGGGACACCCTGCGAGGCAATGAGCAGTTCTTC,CASSPRDTLRGNEQFF
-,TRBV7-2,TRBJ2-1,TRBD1,TGTGCCAGCAGCTTAGTGGGACAGGGCTATGAGCAGTTCTTC,CASSLVGQGYEQFF
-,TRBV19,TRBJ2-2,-,TGTGCCAGTAGTAGGGCAGGGTACGACGGGGAGCTGTTTTTT,CASSRAGYDGELFF
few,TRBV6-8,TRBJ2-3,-,TGTGCCAGCAGTTATTCGCCGCAGTATTTT,CASSYSPQYF
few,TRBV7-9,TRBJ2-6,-,TGTGCCAGCGGGGACGGGGGGCCCGGGGCCAACGTCCTGACTTTC,CASGDGGPGANVLTF
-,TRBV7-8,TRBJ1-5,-,TGTGCCAGCAGCTTATACACAGGAATAAAGCCCCAGCATTTT,CASSLYTGIKPQHF
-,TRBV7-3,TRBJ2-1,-,TGTGCCGGCAGCTTTGCTGCCTACAATGAGCAGTTCTTC,CAGSFAAYNEQFF
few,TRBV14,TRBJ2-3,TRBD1,TGTGCCAGCAGCCGACGGACAGGGGGCACAGATACGCAGTATTTT,CASSRRTGGTDTQYF
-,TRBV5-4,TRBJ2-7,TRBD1,TGTGCCAGCAGCTTGAGAAACAGGGGGCTGAACGAGCAGTACTTC,CASSLRNRGLNEQYF
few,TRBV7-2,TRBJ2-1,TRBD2,TGTGCCAGCAGCCAATTTTCTTGGGGAGGGCCTGACAATGAGCAGTTCTTC,CASSQFSWGGPDNEQFF
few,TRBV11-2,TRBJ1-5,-,TGTGCCAGCAGCCCGCGAGGGGAGGGACAGCCCCAGCATTTT,CASSPRGEGQPQHF
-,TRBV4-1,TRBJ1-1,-,TGCGCCAGCAGCCAATCATTGGAAGTTTACACTGAAGCTTTCTTT,CASSQSLEVYTEAFF
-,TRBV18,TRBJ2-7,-,TGTGCCAGCTCACCGACAGGTTTAGGGGCCTACGAGCAGTACTTC,CASSPTGLGAYEQYF
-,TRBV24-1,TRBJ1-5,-,TGTGCCACCAGTGATTTGGGGATAGATCAGCCCCAGCATTTT,CATSDLGIDQPQHF
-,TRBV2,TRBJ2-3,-,TGTGCCAGCAGTCAGACCCGGGTCACAGATACGCAGTATTTT,CASSQTRVTDTQYF
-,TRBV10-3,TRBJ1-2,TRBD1,TGTGCCATCAGTGAGGACGACAGGGGGAATCGTGGCTTC,CAISEDDRGNRGF
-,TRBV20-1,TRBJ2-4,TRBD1,TGCAGTGCTGAAGACAGGGACATTCAGTACTTC,CSAEDRDIQYF
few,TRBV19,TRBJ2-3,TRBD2,TGTGCCAGTAGTCTTTCGCCCGGACTAGCGTTAAAGGATACGCAGTATTTT,CASSLSPGLALKDTQYF
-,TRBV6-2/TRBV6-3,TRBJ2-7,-,TGTGCCAGCAATACCCTAGCCTACGAGCAGTACTTC,CASNTLAYEQYF
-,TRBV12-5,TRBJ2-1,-,TGTGCTAGTGGTTTGTTCCAGACCTACAATGAGCAGTTCTTC,CASGLFQTYNEQFF
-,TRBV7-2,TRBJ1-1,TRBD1,TGTGCCAGCAGCCGGGACAGGGCTGGAGAAGCTTTCTTT,CASSRDRAGEAFF
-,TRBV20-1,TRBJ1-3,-,TGCAGTGCCGAGGACCCCGGTGGGTTTGGAAACACCATATATTTT,CSAEDPGGFGNTIYF
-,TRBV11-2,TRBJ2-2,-,TGTGCCAGCAGCTTCGGCGGCCGGGAGCTGTTTTTT,CASSFGGRELFF
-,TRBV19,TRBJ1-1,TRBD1,TGTGCCAGTAGTGGAATGTGGACAGGTAACACTGAAGCTTTCTTT,CASSGMWTGNTEAFF
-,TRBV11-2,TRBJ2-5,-,TGTGCCAGCAGCTGGAGTAGCCGACCTCAAGGGGAGACCCAGTACTTC,CASSWSSRPQGETQYF
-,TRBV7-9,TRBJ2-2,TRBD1,TGTGCCAGCACCGGGCCGGGACAGGGGGCCAATACCGGGGAGCTGTTTTTT,CASTGPGQGANTGELFF
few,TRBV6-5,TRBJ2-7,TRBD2,TGTGCCAGCAGTTACTACGGACTAGCGGAGACCACCGAGCAGTACTTC,CASSYYGLAETTEQYF
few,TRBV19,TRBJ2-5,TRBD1,TGTGCCAGTAGTTTCGGGACAGGGGATATCGGAGAGACCCAGTACTTC,CASSFGTGDIGETQYF
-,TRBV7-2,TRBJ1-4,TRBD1,TGTGCCACGGGACAGGGGAATGAAAAACTGTTTTTT,CATGQGNEKLFF
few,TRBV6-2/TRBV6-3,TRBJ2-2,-,TGTGCCAGCAGTTCCTTTTACGGGAGAGAGTACACCGGGGAGCTGTTTTTT,CASSSFYGREYTGELFF
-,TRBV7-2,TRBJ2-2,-,TGTGCCAGCAGCTCACAGGGTGCCCCGAACACCGGGGAGCTGTTTTTT,CASSSQGAPNTGELFF
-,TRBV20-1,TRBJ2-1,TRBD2,TGCAGTGCTAGAGATGAAACCGGGACTAGCGGAGGAACCTCCTACAATGAGCAGTTCTTC,CSARDETGTSGGTSYNEQFF
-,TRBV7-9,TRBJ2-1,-,TGTGCCAGCAGCTTAGCGGTATTTAAAGACAGGCCTTACAATGAGCAGTTCTTC,CASSLAVFKDRPYNEQFF
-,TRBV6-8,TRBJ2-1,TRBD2,TGTGCCAGCAGTTACCCCGGACTAGCGGGATACAATGAGCAGTTCTTC,CASSYPGLAGYNEQFF
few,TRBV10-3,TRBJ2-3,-,TGTGCCATCACAAACAGAGGAGCTTCAGATACGCAGTATTTT,CAITNRGASDTQYF